The 25 T cell receptor beta chains given below trace back to one sample, sequenced in a study of cytomegalovirus exposure and HLA in healthy donors. PCR employed 60 Vbeta and 13 Jbeta primers. The protocol was immunoSEQ multiplex PCR, while the TCRdb copy is restricted to in-frame clones and leaves out a portion. Of roughly 180,000 clones in the sample, around 78% were seen once. The specimen was PBMCs. These receptors came from a man aged 18 to 29 in good health and CMV-seronegative.

The rearrangement joins TRBV28 to TRBJ2-3, with D perhaps matching TRBD2 (5 bases). The germline V and J ends were trimmed by 1 base and 4 bases, with 27 bases remaining between them. The CDR3 length is 20 residues. Germline V CDR1 and CDR2: MDHEN, SYDVKM. DNA of the CDR3: TGTGCCAGCAGTTTATTGGTTTTTGGCGGGCGCACCCGAAAGGCAGATACGCAGTATTTT. Protein product: CASSLLVFGGRTRKADTQYF.

Regarding this clone: One end of the junction fails to match germline, which may point to a read error. The CDR3 coding sequence is TGTTCCAGCAGCGCTGGGACAGGAGCCTTCCGGGACACTGAAGCTTTCTTT. It translates to CSSSAGTGAFRDTEAFF. The chain uses TRBV7-9 and TRBJ1-1; 8 bases agree with TRBD1. Germline CDR1 and CDR2: SEHNR and FQNEAQ (reference sequence). The CDR3 covers 17 residues.

The CDR3 loop is CASSPRDRGGYTF. The CDR3, as DNA: TGTGCCAGCAGTCCCCGGGACAGGGGTGGCTACACCTTC. This chain connects TRBV5-4 to TRBJ1-2; 10 bases line up with TRBD1. The V gene end was trimmed by 5 bases and the J gene end by 7 bases; junction bases not matched to a gene: 5. The CDR3 has 13 amino acids. Looked up from germline, CDR1 is SGHNT and CDR2 is YYREEE (reference sequence).

The chain links TRBV6-5 to TRBJ2-2, with D possibly being TRBD2 (6 bases). The germline V and J ends were trimmed by 4 bases and 7 bases, with 16 bases remaining between them. The CDR3 loop spans 15 amino acids. Germline CDR1 is MNHEY and CDR2 is SVGAGI. The CDR3 DNA reads TGTGCCAGCAGTTCCGTGCGGGGCTTGAGCGGGGAGCTGTTTTTT. It encodes CASSSVRGLSGELFF.

This clone was counted only a few times. V usage is TRBV6-5 and J usage is TRBJ2-5; possibly TRBD1 for D (6 bases). The germline V gene encodes CDR1 MNHEY and CDR2 SVGAGI. The CDR3 totals 14 residues. V was clipped by 3 bases and J by 1 base, with 9 bases between them. DNA for the CDR3: TGTGCCAGCAGTTATACCAGGGGCCAAGAGACCCAGTACTTC. Amino acid sequence: CASSYTRGQETQYF.

The chain carries TRBV28 and TRBJ2-7, with 7 bases aligning to TRBD1. In germline, CDR1 is MDHEN, CDR2 SYDVKM. J gave up 3 bases and V 5 bases, and 10 bases lay outside the gene matches. CDR3 length equals 15 residues. The CDR3 region is CASSLRQGAYYEQYF. CDR3 in DNA: TGTGCCAGCAGTCTTAGACAGGGCGCCTACTACGAGCAGTACTTC. The whole variable domain, filled in from reference TRBV28 and TRBJ2-7, reads DVKVTQSSRYLVKRTGEKVFLECVQDMDHENMFWYRQDPGLGLRLIYFSYDVKMKEKGDIPEGYSVSREKKERFSLILESASTNQTSMYLCASSLRQGAYYEQYFGPGTRLTVT.

The CDR3 DNA sequence: TGTGCCTGGCTCCCCGGGACTACCAATGAGCAGTTCTTC. It yields the protein CAWLPGTTNEQFF. The gene calls are TRBV30 and TRBJ2-1; 7 bases are a match to TRBD2. The CDR3 length is 13 residues. V gave up 5 bases and J gave up 6 bases; unmatched junction bases: 7. Looked up from germline, CDR1 is GTSNPN and CDR2 is SVGIG (reference sequence).

This clone was recorded once. This chain's CDR3 is CASSLARLPGGDEQFF. CDR3 DNA: TGTGCCAGCAGCTTGGCCCGGCTACCCGGGGGTGATGAGCAGTTCTTC. The chain couples TRBV5-8 to TRBJ2-1, with D possibly being TRBD2 (6 bases). The CDR3 extends over 16 amino acids. With 0 bases removed from V and 8 bases from J, the gap between germline ends came to 18 bases. CDR1 and CDR2 (germline): SGHTS, YDEGEE. The whole variable domain, filled in from reference TRBV5-8 and TRBJ2-1, reads EAGVTQSPTHLIKTRGQQATLRCSPISGHTSVYWYQQALGLGLQFLLWYDEGEERNRGNFPPRFSGRQFPNYSSELNVNALELEDSALYLCASSLARLPGGDEQFFGPGTRLTVL.

This clone was seen once. The rearrangement uses TRBV10-3 and TRBJ1-6; D possibly corresponds to TRBD1 (6 bases). Trimming stripped 6 bases from V and 2 bases from J, with 8 bases between. The CDR3 has 14 amino acids. Germline assignment: CDR1 ENHRY and CDR2 SYGVKD. CDR3 nucleotide sequence: TGTGCCATCAGGGGGGACACCTATAATTCACCCCTCCACTTT. Amino acid sequence: CAIRGDTYNSPLHF.

The V gene is TRBV18, the J gene TRBJ1-1; 10 bases line up with TRBD1. V was clipped by 6 bases and J by 5 bases; unmatched bases: 12. Germline V gene lookup returns CDR1 KGHSH and CDR2 LQKENI. The CDR3 is 16 amino acids. The CDR3 region has the DNA TGTGCCAGCTCCCGAACTACCGACAGGGGGCATACTGAAGCTTTCTTT. Translation gives CASSRTTDRGHTEAFF.

V is TRBV7-9 and J is TRBJ2-7; 9 positions agree with TRBD2. From germline, CDR1 is SEHNR and CDR2 FQNEAQ (reference sequence). The CDR3 loop spans 16 amino acids. V shed 6 bases and J 7 bases; nucleotides not matched to a gene: 16. The CDR3 sequence is CASSSPGTSLPAEQYF. As DNA, the CDR3 is TGTGCCAGCAGTTCCCCCGGGACTAGCCTCCCCGCGGAGCAGTACTTC. The full variable domain, in which reference TRBV7-9 and TRBJ2-7 provide the parts outside the CDR3, is DTGVSQNPRHKITKRGQNVTFRCDPISEHNRLYWYRQTLGQGPEFLTYFQNEAQLEKSRLLSDRFSAERPKGSFSTLEIQRTEQGDSAMYLCASSSPGTSLPAEQYFGPGTRLTVT.

V usage is TRBV6-4 and J usage is TRBJ2-1; TRBD2 aligns across 10 bases. Germline loops: CDR1 MRHNA, CDR2 SNTAGT. With 4 bases clipped from V and 8 bases from J, the junction kept 8 bases outside the gene matches. This CDR3 has 15 amino acids. The CDR3 region is CASSAASGRGYEQFF. The CDR3 coding sequence is TGTGCCAGCAGTGCCGCTAGCGGGAGAGGGTATGAGCAGTTCTTC.

This sequence joins TRBV10-3 and TRBJ1-1; D unresolved. This CDR3 is built from 13 residues. V lost 2 bases and J lost 4, with 8 bases in between. Germline assignment: CDR1 ENHRY and CDR2 SYGVKD. In DNA form, the CDR3 reads TGTGCCATCAGTGAGGGTGAGGTCACTGAAGCTTTCTTT. This sequence encodes CAISEGEVTEAFF.

This clone appeared a single time. One end of the junction does not line up with germline, which may come from a read error. The chain carries TRBV7-9 and TRBJ2-1, with 14 nucleotides matching TRBD2. This CDR3 contains 16 residues. Per the germline V gene, CDR1 is SEHNR and CDR2 is FQNEAQ (reference sequence). The CDR3 is CAGSLVRLAGGDEQFF. CDR3 bases: TGTGCCGGCAGCTTAGTCCGACTAGCGGGAGGGGATGAGCAGTTCTTC.

The chain links TRBV5-5 to TRBJ2-7; D is unclear. Germline CDR1 is SGHKS and CDR2 is YYEKEE (reference sequence). The CDR3 spans 14 residues. Trimming removed 0 bases from V and 2 bases from J, with 9 bases in between. The CDR3 bases are TGTGCCAGCAGCTTGGATGGGCGCACCTACGAGCAGTACTTC. Its translation: CASSLDGRTYEQYF.

CDR3 sequence: CASSAGRRQNTEAFF. CDR3 DNA: TGTGCCAGCAGCGCGGGACGGCGGCAGAACACTGAAGCTTTCTTT. This chain links TRBV7-8 with TRBJ1-1, with D perhaps TRBD1 (5 bases). This CDR3 has 15 residues. V gave up 5 bases and J gave up 1 base, with 14 bases separating them. CDR1 is SGHVS and CDR2 is FQNEAQ in the germline V gene.

V usage is TRBV2 and J usage is TRBJ1-2, with D possibly matching TRBD1 (6 bases). Deletions cut 7 bases from V and 8 bases from J, with 14 bases between. The CDR3 sequence is 12 residues long. Germline-derived CDR1 and CDR2 are SNHLY and FYNNEI. This chain's CDR3 is CASMTDSRGYTF. The CDR3, as DNA: TGTGCCAGCATGACGGACAGCCGCGGCTACACCTTC.

The rearrangement uses TRBV4-1 and TRBJ1-2; 7 bases are shared with TRBD1. This CDR3 has 18 residues. Germline lookup yields CDR1 MGHRA and CDR2 YSYEKL. V dropped 4 bases and J dropped 4; count of bases not matched to a gene: 18. The DNA for the CDR3 is TGCGCCAGCAGCCCGCGCGAAAGCAGGGACAGCCGCCCCTATGGCTACACCTTC. Its translation: CASSPRESRDSRPYGYTF.

V is TRBV30 and J is TRBJ2-1; 8 bases are a match to TRBD2. This CDR3 has 16 residues. CDR1 and CDR2 from the germline V gene are GTSNPN and SVGIG (reference sequence). V lost 0 bases, J lost 5 bases, and 9 bases stayed unmatched. CDR3 bases: TGTGCCTGGAGTGTACGACGGGGGGGCCGGCACAATGAGCAGTTCTTC. Translated, it gives CAWSVRRGGRHNEQFF. Drawing the rest from reference TRBV30 and TRBJ2-1, the complete variable domain is SQTIHQWPATLVQPVGSPLSLECTVEGTSNPNLYWYRQAAGRGLQLLFYSVGIGQISSEVPQNLSASRPQDRQFILSSKKLLLSDSGFYLCAWSVRRGGRHNEQFFGPGTRLTVL.

V is TRBV27 and J is TRBJ2-7; 9 bases agree with TRBD1. Unmatched junction bases numbered 10, after V lost 5 bases and J lost 5 bases. There are 15 residues in the CDR3. Germline lookup yields CDR1 MNHEY and CDR2 SMNVEV (reference sequence). In DNA, the CDR3 is TGTGCCAGCAGTACCCCGGGACAGGGTATCGACGAGCAGTACTTC. It encodes CASSTPGQGIDEQYF.

The rearrangement uses TRBV2 and TRBJ2-3, with TRBD2 as a possible D gene (5 bases). The CDR3 sequence is 13 residues long. Trimming took 6 bases from V and 0 from J, leaving 7 bases between them. In germline, CDR1 is SNHLY, CDR2 FYNNEI. This CDR3 is CASRRASTDTQYF. CDR3 sequence (DNA): TGTGCCAGCAGGAGGGCTAGCACAGATACGCAGTATTTT. Based on the CDR3 plus reference TRBV2 and TRBJ2-3, the full variable domain is EPEVTQTPSHQVTQMGQEVILRCVPISNHLYFYWYRQILGQKVEFLVSFYNNEISEKSEIFDDQFSVERPDGSNFTLKIRSTKLEDSAMYFCASRRASTDTQYFGPGTRLTVL.

The rearrangement joins TRBV30 to TRBJ1-5; D call uncertain. Germline assignment: CDR1 GTSNPN and CDR2 SVGIG (reference sequence). V lost 5 bases and J lost 3, with 11 bases in between. The CDR3 contains 13 residues. This CDR3 is CAWAEGNNQPQHF. The CDR3 nucleotides are TGTGCCTGGGCCGAGGGAAACAATCAGCCCCAGCATTTT. The full variable domain, rest sourced from reference TRBV30 and TRBJ1-5, is SQTIHQWPATLVQPVGSPLSLECTVEGTSNPNLYWYRQAAGRGLQLLFYSVGIGQISSEVPQNLSASRPQDRQFILSSKKLLLSDSGFYLCAWAEGNNQPQHFGDGTRLSIL.

The chain joins TRBV7-3 to TRBJ2-2; D may be TRBD1 (6 bases). V was cut by 5 bases and J by 2 bases, with 9 bases left in between. CDR1 is SGHTA, CDR2 FQGTGA, per germline. This CDR3 has 14 amino acids. This CDR3 reads CASSGTFNTGELFF. Here the CDR3 DNA reads TGTGCCAGCAGCGGGACATTTAACACCGGGGAGCTGTTTTTT.

J is TRBJ2-5 and V is TRBV30; 7 nucleotides match TRBD1. The J call may not be correct, given that the DNA end is closer to TRBJ2-7. Germline V lookup: CDR1 GTSNPN, CDR2 SVGIG (reference sequence). The CDR3 length is 13 residues. CDR3 in amino acids: CAWSRDSYYEQYF. The CDR3 DNA sequence: TGTGCCTGGAGCCGGGACAGCTACTACGAGCAGTACTTC.

This chain connects TRBV7-3 to TRBJ2-3; TRBD2 aligns across 9 bases. V lost 2 bases, J lost 3 bases, and 9 bases stayed unmatched. The CDR3 contains 17 residues. CDR1 is SGHTA and CDR2 is FQGTGA in the germline V gene. For the CDR3, the DNA is TGTGCCAGCAGCTTACCCTTGAGGCGGGAGGGTACAGATACGCAGTATTTT. Translation: CASSLPLRREGTDTQYF. The full variable domain, with the rest looked up from reference TRBV7-3 and TRBJ2-3, is GAGVSQTPSNKVTEKGKYVELRCDPISGHTALYWYRQSLGQGPEFLIYFQGTGAADDSGLPNDRFFAVRPEGSVSTLKIQRTERGDSAVYLCASSLPLRREGTDTQYFGPGTRLTVL.